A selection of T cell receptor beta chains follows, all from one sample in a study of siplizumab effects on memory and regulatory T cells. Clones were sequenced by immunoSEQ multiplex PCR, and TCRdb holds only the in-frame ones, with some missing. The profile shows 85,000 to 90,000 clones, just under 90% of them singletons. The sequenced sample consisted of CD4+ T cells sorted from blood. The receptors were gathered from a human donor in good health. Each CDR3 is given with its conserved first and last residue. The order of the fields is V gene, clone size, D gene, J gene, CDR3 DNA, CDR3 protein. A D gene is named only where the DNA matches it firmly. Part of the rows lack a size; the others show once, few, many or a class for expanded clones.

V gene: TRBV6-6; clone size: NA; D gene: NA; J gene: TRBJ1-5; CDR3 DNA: TGTGCCAGCAGTTCCCCCGGGCCCATCAATCAGCCCCAGCATTTT; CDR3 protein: CASSSPGPINQPQHF
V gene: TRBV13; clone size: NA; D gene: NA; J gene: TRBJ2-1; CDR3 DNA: TGTGCCAGCAGCTTAGCGGAGTATGATAAGTTCTTC; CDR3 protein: CASSLAEYDKFF
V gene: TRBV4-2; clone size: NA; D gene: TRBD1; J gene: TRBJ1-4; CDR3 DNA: TGTGCCAGCAGCCAAGAACGACAGGGGATGGAAAAACTGTTTTTT; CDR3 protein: CASSQERQGMEKLFF
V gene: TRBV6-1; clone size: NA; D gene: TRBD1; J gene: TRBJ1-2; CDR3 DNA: TGTGCCAGCAGTCCCGGGACAGATAACTATGGCTACACCTTC; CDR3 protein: CASSPGTDNYGYTF
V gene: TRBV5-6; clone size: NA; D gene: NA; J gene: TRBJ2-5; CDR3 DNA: TGTGCCAGCAGCCTGCAGGTCGCGGGGAGAACCCAGTACTTC; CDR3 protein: CASSLQVAGRTQYF
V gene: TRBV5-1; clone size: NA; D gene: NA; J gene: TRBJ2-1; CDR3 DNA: TGCGCCAGCAGCTTGGGACGGAGGGAGCAGTTCTTC; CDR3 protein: CASSLGRREQFF
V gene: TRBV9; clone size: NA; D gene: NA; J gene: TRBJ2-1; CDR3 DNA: TGTGCCAGCTGGGGAAGCCTAGCGTTCTCGGACAATGAGCAGTTCTTC; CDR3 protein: CASWGSLAFSDNEQFF
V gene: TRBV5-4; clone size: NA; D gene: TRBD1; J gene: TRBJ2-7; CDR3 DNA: TGTGCCAGCAGCTACCGGGACAGGGTCCACGAGCAGTACTTC; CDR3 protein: CASSYRDRVHEQYF
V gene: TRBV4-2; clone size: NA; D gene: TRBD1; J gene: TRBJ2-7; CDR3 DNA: TGTGCCAGCAGCCAGGAGACAGGGGTCGTGGTTTACGAGCAGTACTTC; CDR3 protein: CASSQETGVVVYEQYF
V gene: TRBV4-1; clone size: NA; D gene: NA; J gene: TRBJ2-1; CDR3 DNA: TGCGCCAGCAGCCAAGTAGGACGGAAGTCCTACAATGAGCAGTTCTTC; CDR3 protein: CASSQVGRKSYNEQFF
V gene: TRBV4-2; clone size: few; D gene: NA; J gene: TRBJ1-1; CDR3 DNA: TGTGCCAGCAGCCAACAAAGGAACACTGAAGCTTTCTTT; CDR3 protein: CASSQQRNTEAFF
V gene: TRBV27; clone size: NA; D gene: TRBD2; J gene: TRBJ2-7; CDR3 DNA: TGTGCCAGCAGTTTAGCGGGAGGGCCATTCTCCTACGAGCAGTACTTC; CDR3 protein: CASSLAGGPFSYEQYF
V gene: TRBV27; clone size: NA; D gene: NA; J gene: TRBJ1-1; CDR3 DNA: TGTGCCAGCAGTTTATCTTATCGGGTCAGGGCGAACACTGAAGCTTTCTTT; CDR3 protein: CASSLSYRVRANTEAFF
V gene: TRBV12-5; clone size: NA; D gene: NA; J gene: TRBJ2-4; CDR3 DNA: TGTGCTAGTGGTTTGCCCAGGGTCGGCATTCAGTACTTC; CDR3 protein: CASGLPRVGIQYF
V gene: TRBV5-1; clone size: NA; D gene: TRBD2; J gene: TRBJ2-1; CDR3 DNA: TGCGCCAGCTCCTTCCTCCCGACTAGCGGCAACAATGAGCAGTTCTTC; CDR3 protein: CASSFLPTSGNNEQFF
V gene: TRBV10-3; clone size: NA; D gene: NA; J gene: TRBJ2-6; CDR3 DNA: TGTGCCATCAGTGATTACAGGGACTCTGGGGCCAACGTCCTGACTTTC; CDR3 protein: CAISDYRDSGANVLTF
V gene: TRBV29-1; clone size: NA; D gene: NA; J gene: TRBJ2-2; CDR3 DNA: TGCAGCGTTGAGGGGCAGGGCTCGGCGGGAACCGGGGAGCTGTTTTTT; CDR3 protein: CSVEGQGSAGTGELFF
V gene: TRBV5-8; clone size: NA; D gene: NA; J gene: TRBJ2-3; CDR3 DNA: TGTGCCAGCAGCGGACTGAAAATCTTGAATACGCAGTATTTT; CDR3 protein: CASSGLKILNTQYF
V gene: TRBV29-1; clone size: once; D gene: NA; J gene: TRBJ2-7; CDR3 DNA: TGCAGCGTGGGGGTAGACGGAACCCCCTACGAGCAGTACTTC; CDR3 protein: CSVGVDGTPYEQYF
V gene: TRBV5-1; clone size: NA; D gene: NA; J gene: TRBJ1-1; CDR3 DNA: TGCGCCAGCGGAAGGGACACTGAAGCTTTCTTT; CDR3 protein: CASGRDTEAFF
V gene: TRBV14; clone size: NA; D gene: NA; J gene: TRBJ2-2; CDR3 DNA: TGTGCCAGCAGCCAAGTTACCGGGGAGCTGTTTTTT; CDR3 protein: CASSQVTGELFF
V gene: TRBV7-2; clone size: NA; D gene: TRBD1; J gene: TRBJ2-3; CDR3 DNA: TGTGCCAGCAGCTACCGGACAGGGGGAGATACGCAGTATTTT; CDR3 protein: CASSYRTGGDTQYF
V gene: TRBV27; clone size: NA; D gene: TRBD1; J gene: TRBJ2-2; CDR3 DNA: TGTGCCAGCAGTTTCCAAATCTCCGGGACAGGGTTCACCGGGGAGCTGTTTTTT; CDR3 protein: CASSFQISGTGFTGELFF
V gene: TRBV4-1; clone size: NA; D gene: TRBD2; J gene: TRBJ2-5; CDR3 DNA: TGCGCCAGCAGCCAAGTTCTAGCGGGGTTAAAAGAGACCCAGTACTTC; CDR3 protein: CASSQVLAGLKETQYF
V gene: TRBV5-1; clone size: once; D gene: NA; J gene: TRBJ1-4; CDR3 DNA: TGCGCCAGCAGCCCAACCATTAAGAGTTCGCCAACTAATGAAAAACTGTTTTTT; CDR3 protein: CASSPTIKSSPTNEKLFF
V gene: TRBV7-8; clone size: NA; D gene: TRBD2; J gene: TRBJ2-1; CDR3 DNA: TGTGCCAGCAGCTTAGTGTCAGCGGGGGGCCGTATCCATGAGCAGTTCTTC; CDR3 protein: CASSLVSAGGRIHEQFF
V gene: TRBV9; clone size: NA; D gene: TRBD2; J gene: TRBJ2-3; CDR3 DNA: TGTGCCAGCAGCGTAGGTGGCGGGAGGGGGTCAGATACGCAGTATTTT; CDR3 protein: CASSVGGGRGSDTQYF
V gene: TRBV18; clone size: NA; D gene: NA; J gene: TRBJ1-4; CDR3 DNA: TGTGCCAGCTCACTGAATACAGGGACAACTAATGAAAAACTGTTTTTT; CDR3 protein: CASSLNTGTTNEKLFF
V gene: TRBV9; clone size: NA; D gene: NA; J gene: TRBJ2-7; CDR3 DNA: TGTGCCAGCAGCCCTCAGGGAAACCCCTACGAGCAGTACTTC; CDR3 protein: CASSPQGNPYEQYF
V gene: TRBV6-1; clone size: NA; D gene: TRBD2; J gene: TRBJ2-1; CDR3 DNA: TGTGCCAGCAGTGCTAGCGGGAGGTACAATGAGCAGTTCTTC; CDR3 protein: CASSASGRYNEQFF
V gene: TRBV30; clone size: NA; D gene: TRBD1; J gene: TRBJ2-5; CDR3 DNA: TGTGCCTGGAATGGCAGGGGGCTAAGTGAGACCCAGTACTTC; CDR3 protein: CAWNGRGLSETQYF
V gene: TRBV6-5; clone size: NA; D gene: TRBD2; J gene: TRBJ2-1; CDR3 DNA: TGTGCCAGCAAAAGCGGGAGTGGGGTCTACAATGAGCAGTTCTTC; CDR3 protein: CASKSGSGVYNEQFF
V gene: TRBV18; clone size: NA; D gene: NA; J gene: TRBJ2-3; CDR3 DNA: TGTGCCACTGTCAGTGGAGGCACAGATACGCAGTATTTT; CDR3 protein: CATVSGGTDTQYF
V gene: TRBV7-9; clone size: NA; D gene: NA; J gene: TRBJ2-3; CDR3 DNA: TGTGCCAGCAGCTTAGATGGCGGGATGACAGATACGCAGTATTTT; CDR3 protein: CASSLDGGMTDTQYF
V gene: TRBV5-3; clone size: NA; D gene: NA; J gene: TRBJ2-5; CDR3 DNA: TGTGCCAGAAGCTTGGTTGAGACCCAGTACTTC; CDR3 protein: CARSLVETQYF
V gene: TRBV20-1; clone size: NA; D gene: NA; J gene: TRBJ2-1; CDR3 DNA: TGCAGTGCTAGAGTTGGGGGTAGTAAGTTCTTC; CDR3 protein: CSARVGGSKFF
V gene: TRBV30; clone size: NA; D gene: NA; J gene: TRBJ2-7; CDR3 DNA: TGTGCCTGGAGTGTTCTAGACTACGAGCAGTACTTC; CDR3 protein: CAWSVLDYEQYF
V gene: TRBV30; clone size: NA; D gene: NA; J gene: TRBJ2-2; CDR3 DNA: TGTGCCTGGAGTGTACACAGTAACACCGGGGAGCTGTTTTTT; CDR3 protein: CAWSVHSNTGELFF
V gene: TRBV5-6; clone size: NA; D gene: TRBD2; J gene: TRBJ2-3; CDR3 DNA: TGTGCCAGCAGCTCACTAGCGGGAGCACCAGATACGCAGTATTTT; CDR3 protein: CASSSLAGAPDTQYF
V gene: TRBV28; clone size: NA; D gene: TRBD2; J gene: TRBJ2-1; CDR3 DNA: TGTGCCAGCAGAAAGTGGGGAACGGGAGGAGCATACAATGAGCAGTTCTTC; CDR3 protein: CASRKWGTGGAYNEQFF
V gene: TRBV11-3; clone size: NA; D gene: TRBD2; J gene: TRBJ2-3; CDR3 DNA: TGTGCCAGCAGCTTAGTGGGTTATCGGACCGGGGGGAGCACAGATACGCAGTATTTT; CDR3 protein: CASSLVGYRTGGSTDTQYF